Listed here are 18 T cell receptor beta chains from one sample, sequenced in a study of shared clonotypes between healthy human individuals. TCRdb's table, derived via immunoSEQ multiplex PCR, lists solely in-frame clones and lacks some. The top ten hold around 1.2% of the sample, which has around 2,000,000 clones, approximately 94% seen once. Naive CD8 cells lacked CD45RO and underwent positive selection for CCR7, leaving out terminally differentiated effector memory CD45RA+ cells. The material sequenced was naive CD8+ T cells sorted from blood. The receptors come from a man aged 18 to 30 in good health.

As to this clone: This specimen includes other DNA sequences encoding the same CDR3. J is TRBJ2-7 and V is TRBV9, with TRBD2 matching over 9 bases. The CDR3 spans 15 residues. Per germline, CDR1 SGDLS and CDR2 YYNGEE. J was trimmed by 0 bases and V by 2 bases; bases with no gene match: 3. The CDR3 DNA sequence: TGTGCCAGCAGCGTTAGCGGGGGTAGCTCCTACGAGCAGTACTTC. Its translation: CASSVSGGSSYEQYF.

J is TRBJ2-7 and V is TRBV27, with 9 nucleotides matching TRBD1. V lost 6 bases, J lost 4 bases, and 4 bases stayed unmatched. Germline V gives CDR1 MNHEY, CDR2 SMNVEV (reference sequence). The CDR3 sequence is 13 residues long. The DNA for the CDR3 is TGTGCCAGCAGAGTGGGACAGGGTTACGAGCAGTACTTC. Translating it yields CASRVGQGYEQYF.

The gene calls are TRBV6-1 and TRBJ2-7; D might be TRBD1 or TRBD2, each matching 5 bases. The CDR3 is 16 residues long. From germline, CDR1 is MNHNS and CDR2 SASEGT. Between the trimmed V and J ends, which lost 2 bases and 2 bases, there was a span of 16 bases. DNA of the CDR3: TGTGCCAGCAGTGAATCAAGTTGGGGGTCGACCTACGAGCAGTACTTC. It translates to CASSESSWGSTYEQYF.

As concerns this clone: Other DNA sequences from this sample encode an identical CDR3 as well. V is TRBV4-1 and J is TRBJ1-3; the D is unclear. The CDR3 consists of 15 residues. Trimming stripped 1 base from V and 0 bases from J, with 7 bases between. Per the germline V gene, CDR1 is MGHRA and CDR2 is YSYEKL. CDR3 protein: CASSQVGDSGNTIYF. CDR3 DNA sequence: TGCGCCAGCAGCCAAGTAGGAGACTCTGGAAACACCATATATTTT.

This clone was seen once. The chain has TRBV2 and TRBJ2-3; no reliable D call. This CDR3 region has 13 residues. Trimming took 6 bases from V and 1 from J, leaving 8 bases between them. The germline V gene has CDR1 SNHLY and CDR2 FYNNEI. Written as DNA, the CDR3 is TGTGCCAGCAGGTCAGTCCGCACAGATACGCAGTATTTT. The encoded protein is CASRSVRTDTQYF.

The genes are TRBV2 and TRBJ2-7, with D perhaps TRBD2 (5 bases). CDR3 length equals 12 residues. With 3 bases removed from V and 5 bases from J, the gap between germline ends came to 8 bases. Germline lookup yields CDR1 SNHLY and CDR2 FYNNEI. The CDR3, as DNA: TGTGCCAGCAGTGATAACGGGGACGAGCAGTACTTC. This codes for CASSDNGDEQYF.

The rearrangement joins TRBV6-6 to TRBJ2-1; TRBD2 aligns across 8 bases. There are 12 residues in the CDR3. Germline CDR1 and CDR2: MNHNY and SVGAGI (reference sequence). The junction had 7 bases not matched to a gene; V was cut back by 5 bases and J by 13 bases. The CDR3 spells CASSEGTSEQFF. The CDR3 nucleotides are TGTGCCAGCAGTGAGGGGACTAGTGAACAGTTCTTC.

The chain carries TRBV27 and TRBJ1-2; no clear D gene. Per the germline V gene, CDR1 is MNHEY and CDR2 is SMNVEV (reference sequence). The V and J ends lost 0 bases and 3 bases respectively, with 11 bases between them. This CDR3 has 15 amino acids. CDR3 sequence reads: CASSLSEGKDYGYTF. The CDR3 DNA sequence: TGTGCCAGCAGTTTATCGGAGGGCAAGGACTATGGCTACACCTTC.

J is TRBJ2-1 and V is TRBV9; 7 bases are shared with TRBD2. This CDR3 is built from 16 residues. Germline trimming cut 0 bases from V and 2 bases from J; bases unmatched to any gene: 5. Germline V gene lookup returns CDR1 SGDLS and CDR2 YYNGEE. The CDR3 bases are TGTGCCAGCAGCGTAGCGGGGGGTTTCACCTACAATGAGCAGTTCTTC. This gives the protein CASSVAGGFTYNEQFF.

This chain connects TRBV7-6 to TRBJ2-1, with 7 bases matching TRBD2. CDR1 and CDR2 from the germline V gene are SGHVS and FNYEAQ. The V and J ends lost 1 base and 10 bases, in that order; junction bases with no gene match: 1. CDR3 length: 12 amino acids. The CDR3 DNA follows: TGTGCCAGCAGCTTAGGGGGAGGGGAGCAGTTCTTC. It specifies CASSLGGGEQFF.

The chain links TRBV28 to TRBJ2-6; no clear D gene. Germline lookup yields CDR1 MDHEN and CDR2 SYDVKM. This CDR3 has 16 residues. Trimming left V 5 bases short and J 0 bases short, with 11 bases between. CDR3 amino acids: CASSLTQSSGANVLTF. The CDR3 DNA follows: TGTGCCAGCAGTCTAACCCAGAGCTCTGGGGCCAACGTCCTGACTTTC.

The V gene is TRBV11-2, the J gene TRBJ2-7, with 9 nucleotides matching TRBD2. This CDR3 is built from 17 residues. The ends lost 1 base at V and 1 base at J; junction bases unmatched: 8. Per the germline V gene, CDR1 is SGHAT and CDR2 is FQNNGV. This chain's CDR3 is CASSLGVAGGRSYEQYF. The CDR3 DNA follows: TGTGCCAGCAGCTTAGGGGTCGCGGGGGGGCGGTCCTACGAGCAGTACTTC.

The chain has TRBV27 and TRBJ1-2, with 9 bases matching TRBD1. The CDR3 contains 15 residues. The V and J ends lost 5 bases and 2 bases, in that order; junction bases with no gene match: 6. In germline, CDR1 is MNHEY, CDR2 SMNVEV (reference sequence). The CDR3 loop is CASSQGTGINYGYTF. The DNA of the CDR3 is TGTGCCAGCAGTCAAGGGACAGGGATCAACTATGGCTACACCTTC.

V gene TRBV7-9 combines with J gene TRBJ2-7, with TRBD1 as a possible D gene (6 bases). The length of the CDR3 is 15 residues. CDR1 SEHNR and CDR2 FQNEAQ come from the germline V gene (reference sequence). Deletions cut 4 bases from V and 3 bases from J, with 16 bases between. The CDR3 reads CASSSPRDTFYEQYF. CDR3 nucleotides: TGTGCCAGCAGCTCCCCCCGGGACACCTTCTACGAGCAGTACTTC.

The chain links TRBV4-1 to TRBJ1-1; D is unclear. The germline V gene encodes CDR1 MGHRA and CDR2 YSYEKL. V shed 3 bases and J shed 3 bases, with 20 bases lying between them. The length of the CDR3 is 17 residues. CDR3 residues: CASSHPNLGVVYTEAFF. CDR3 bases: TGCGCCAGCAGCCACCCCAATCTCGGGGTTGTATACACTGAAGCTTTCTTT.

In regard to this clone: Additional DNA sequences in this sample encode the identical CDR3. The rearrangement joins TRBV25-1 to TRBJ2-7; tentative D call: TRBD1 (7 bases). The CDR3 totals 14 residues. The V gene lost 5 bases and the J gene lost 2 bases, with 13 bases spanning the gap. CDR1 is MGHDK and CDR2 is SYGVNS in the germline V gene. The CDR3 reads CASSLTGEAYEQYF. Here the CDR3 DNA reads TGTGCCAGCAGTCTTACAGGGGAGGCCTACGAGCAGTACTTC.

A word on this clone: A junction boundary mismatches the germline segment, possibly from a read error. V usage is TRBV9 and J usage is TRBJ1-1; D is ambiguous. This CDR3 has 12 amino acids. Germline lookup yields CDR1 SGDLS and CDR2 YYNGEE. CDR3 nucleotides: TGTGTCAGCAGCCCTCGAACCAATGAAGCTTTCTTT. Translation: CVSSPRTNEAFF.

This clone was seen a single time. J is TRBJ1-2 and V is TRBV11-2, with D uncertain. Trimming removed 3 bases at V and 3 bases at J, with 17 bases between. This CDR3 comprises 16 residues. The germline V gene has CDR1 SGHAT and CDR2 FQNNGV. The CDR3 spells CASSFSVRATDYGYTF. The CDR3 DNA reads as TGTGCCAGCAGCTTTTCGGTGAGGGCCACTGACTATGGCTACACCTTC. The full variable domain, completed using reference TRBV11-2 and TRBJ1-2, is EAGVAQSPRYKIIEKRQSVAFWCNPISGHATLYWYQQILGQGPKLLIQFQNNGVVDDSQLPKDRFSAERLKGVDSTLKIQPAKLEDSAVYLCASSFSVRATDYGYTFGSGTRLTVV.